The 18 T cell receptor beta chains given below trace back to one sample, sequenced in a study of blood T cells in healthy people across ages. Sample-barcoded 5' priming and a J-beta primer mix drove a second PCR of about 6 to 12 cycles. TCRdb reanalysed the 5' RACE reads using MiXCR and keeps one entry per CDR3 protein. The table has around 2 million distinct CDR3 sequences, about two fifths seen once. Sequenced: blood. The receptors stem from a human donor in good health.

This chain links TRBV4-1 with TRBJ1-4; D unresolved. Trimming stripped 4 bases from V and 8 bases from J, with 14 bases between. The CDR3 is 14 residues long. CDR1 is MGHRA and CDR2 is YSYEKL in the germline V gene. CDR3 in DNA: TGCGCCAGCAGCCCACCTGCAGGTGGAGAAAAACTGTTTTTT. Translation gives CASSPPAGGEKLFF.

This chain connects TRBV3-1 to TRBJ2-7, with 10 bases matching TRBD2. The CDR3 has 15 amino acids. Looked up from germline, CDR1 is LGHDT and CDR2 is YNNKEL (reference sequence). The ends lost 1 base at V and 4 bases at J; junction bases unmatched: 4. As DNA, the CDR3 is TGTGCCAGCAGCCAAGTCCTAGCGGGGGAGTACGAGCAGTACTTC. This codes for CASSQVLAGEYEQYF.

The gene calls are TRBV29-1 and TRBJ2-1, with D possibly matching TRBD2 (6 bases). Trimming took off 5 bases at V and 13 bases at J, with 27 bases between the two ends. The germline CDR1 and CDR2 sequences are SQVTM and ANQGSEA. The CDR3 consists of 15 residues. The CDR3 DNA follows: TGCAGCGTTAAGTCATTCGCGGAGGGTAAAGAGACCCAGTTCTTC. It encodes CSVKSFAEGKETQFF.

J is TRBJ2-5 and V is TRBV11-3; D is perhaps TRBD1 or TRBD2 (6 bases each). The CDR3 extends over 15 amino acids. V lost 4 bases to trimming and J lost 5 bases, with 17 bases between them. Germline V gene data show CDR1 as SGHNT and CDR2 as YENEEA. CDR3 sequence (DNA): TGTGCCAGCAGCTCTCCGCCAGGGGAGGATGAGACCCAGTACTTC. This sequence encodes CASSSPPGEDETQYF. Variable domain in full (rest from reference TRBV11-3 and TRBJ2-5): EAGVVQSPRYKIIEKKQPVAFWCNPISGHNTLYWYLQNLGQGPELLIRYENEEAVDDSQLPKDRFSAERLKGVDSTLKIQPAELGDSAVYLCASSSPPGEDETQYFGPGTRLLVL.

This chain joins TRBV10-3 and TRBJ1-2, with TRBD1 matching 8 bases. V lost 6 bases and J lost 4; bases outside the gene matches: 7. This CDR3 is built from 14 residues. Germline V lookup: CDR1 ENHRY, CDR2 SYGVKD. DNA of the CDR3: TGTGCCATCAGCAATTTGACAGGGGCCTATGGCTACACCTTC. Its translation is CAISNLTGAYGYTF.

Turning to this clonotype: Here the CDR3 omits its conserved ending phenylalanine or tryptophan, so a read error is the likely source. The V and J genes are TRBV29-1 and TRBJ1-1, with TRBD1 as a possible D gene (6 bases). Trimming took 7 bases from V and 2 from J, leaving 14 bases between them. The germline CDR1 and CDR2 sequences are SQVTM and ANQGSEA. This CDR3 is 13 amino acids long. CDR3 bases: TGCAGCGCAATAGGGACATACAACACTGAAGCTTTCCTT. It specifies CSAIGTYNTEAFL.

CDR3 DNA: TGTGCCAGCAGCATCCCAGGAGGAGCTGAAGCTTTCTTT. Residues: CASSIPGGAEAFF. The V and J genes are TRBV7-2 and TRBJ1-1, with unresolved D. Deletions cut 5 bases from V and 6 bases from J, with 13 bases between. Germline CDR1 is SGHTA and CDR2 is FQGNSA. The CDR3 runs 13 residues.

Details on this clonotype: One end of the junction varies from germline; a read error may be responsible. The chain carries TRBV4-2 and TRBJ2-1; TRBD2 aligns across 11 bases. This CDR3 spans 16 amino acids. Germline CDR1 reads LGHNA; CDR2 reads YNFKEQ. The CDR3 DNA is TGTGCCAGTAGCCAAGATTTATCGGCTAGCGGGGGGTGGAGGTTCTTC. This gives the protein CASSQDLSASGGWRFF.

This clonotype was counted ten times or more. The rearrangement joins TRBV27 to TRBJ1-2, with D tentatively TRBD1 (6 bases). The CDR3 runs 13 residues. With 6 bases removed from V and 7 bases from J, the gap between germline ends came to 15 bases. Germline-derived CDR1 and CDR2 are MNHEY and SMNVEV (reference sequence). In nucleotides, the CDR3 is TGTGCCAGCAGATTCCAGGGGAGTATTGGCTACACCTTC. This encodes CASRFQGSIGYTF.

V gene TRBV28 combines with J gene TRBJ2-2; maybe TRBD2 (5 bases). The CDR3 runs to 13 residues. Germline CDR1 reads MDHEN; CDR2 reads SYDVKM. V lost 7 bases and J 4 bases, leaving 10 bases between the germline ends. DNA of the CDR3: TGTGCCAGCAAGAGGGAGATCACCGGGGAGCTGTTTTTT. Translation: CASKREITGELFF.

The J gene is TRBJ1-2, the V gene TRBV5-1; unclear D gene. Trimming removed 1 base at V and 9 bases at J, with 13 bases between. CDR3 length: 13 amino acids. Germline CDR1 SGHRS, CDR2 YFSETQ. CDR3 sequence (DNA): TGCGCCAGCAGCTTGACTGGGGTTGGGAGCTACACCTTC. Residues: CASSLTGVGSYTF.

This rearrangement joins TRBV6-5 to TRBJ2-1; D is unclear. Germline lookup yields CDR1 MNHEY and CDR2 SVGAGI. V was cut by 7 bases and J by 0 bases, with 13 bases left in between. This CDR3 contains 15 residues. This chain's CDR3 is CASKSGQSSYNEQFF. The CDR3 coding sequence is TGTGCCAGCAAATCCGGCCAGAGCTCCTACAATGAGCAGTTCTTC.

This sequence joins TRBV7-6 and TRBJ1-2; possibly TRBD1 for D (5 bases). The length of the CDR3 is 15 residues. V was clipped by 0 bases and J by 7 bases, with 15 bases between them. Looked up from germline, CDR1 is SGHVS and CDR2 is FNYEAQ. The CDR3 here is CASSLAGTRGSGYTF. The CDR3 region has the DNA TGTGCCAGCAGCTTAGCTGGGACCCGGGGCTCTGGCTACACCTTC. Drawing the rest from reference TRBV7-6 and TRBJ1-2, the complete variable domain is GAGVSQSPRYKVTKRGQDVALRCDPISGHVSLYWYRQALGQGPEFLTYFNYEAQQDKSGLPNDRFSAERPEGSISTLTIQRTEQRDSAMYRCASSLAGTRGSGYTFGSGTRLTVV.

This clonotype has only a few counts. The rearrangement joins TRBV20-1 to TRBJ1-5, with D maybe TRBD1 (5 bases). The germline CDR1 and CDR2 sequences are DFQATT and SNEGSKA (reference sequence). CDR3 length: 13 amino acids. The V end lost 4 bases, the J end lost 1 base, and 8 bases lay between the germline ends. The CDR3 spells CSANRGSNQPQHF. The CDR3 DNA reads TGCAGTGCTAATCGGGGGAGCAATCAGCCCCAGCATTTT.

This clonotype appeared a few times. The chain has TRBV4-3 and TRBJ2-3, with D perhaps matching TRBD2 (5 bases). V was cut by 0 bases and J by 0 bases, with 16 bases left in between. Looked up from germline, CDR1 is LGHNA and CDR2 is YSLEER. The CDR3 runs 18 residues. The chain's CDR3 is CASSQDPFSELSTDTQYF. CDR3 DNA sequence: TGCGCCAGCAGCCAAGACCCCTTTAGCGAGTTGAGCACAGATACGCAGTATTTT.

This clonotype was seen more than once but under ten times. The chain recombines TRBV20-1 with TRBJ2-3; a weak D match, TRBD2 (6 bases). CDR1 and CDR2 from the germline V gene are DFQATT and SNEGSKA (reference sequence). The ends were cut back, 1 base at V and 0 bases at J, with 14 bases in the middle. The CDR3 runs 16 residues. CDR3 in DNA: TGCAGTGCTAGAGGGACTATACTAACTAGCACAGATACGCAGTATTTT. This translates into CSARGTILTSTDTQYF.

This clonotype was observed many times. The V gene is TRBV4-2, the J gene TRBJ2-6; 10 bases align to TRBD1. Looked up from germline, CDR1 is LGHNA and CDR2 is YNFKEQ. V dropped 1 base and J dropped 3; count of bases not matched to a gene: 3. This CDR3 has 17 residues. The CDR3 spells CASSQGQGARGANVLTF. CDR3 nucleotides: TGTGCCAGCAGCCAAGGACAGGGGGCGCGTGGGGCCAACGTCCTGACTTTC.

Written as DNA, the CDR3 is TGTGCCAGCAGCCTCCCCCAGGGGATCTACAATGAGCAGTTCTTC. Its translation is CASSLPQGIYNEQFF. This chain uses TRBV7-3 with TRBJ2-1; a possible D gene is TRBD1 (6 bases). The CDR3 runs to 15 residues. The germline V and J ends were trimmed by 5 bases and 3 bases, with 14 bases remaining between them. Germline V lookup: CDR1 SGHTA, CDR2 FQGTGA.